A single sample is the source of the 25 T cell receptor beta chains below, sequenced in a study of blood T cells in healthy people across ages. A second PCR, run for roughly 7 to 12 cycles, used a sample-barcoded 5' primer plus a J-beta primer mix. MiXCR, run by TCRdb on the 5' RACE reads, gives a single entry per CDR3 protein. Counted here are approximately 700,000 distinct CDR3 sequences, approximately 29% occurring once; the ten biggest clones make up approximately 15%. The sample comprised blood. These receptors were collected from an elderly woman in good health.

In this sample, this clonotype turned up many times. J is TRBJ1-4 and V is TRBV6-5; D is unclear. The CDR3 is made up of 13 amino acids. V lost 0 bases and J lost 6, with 5 bases in between. Germline values: CDR1 MNHEY, CDR2 SVGAGI. The CDR3 protein is CASSYSSDEKLFF. The CDR3 DNA reads TGTGCCAGCAGTTACTCGTCTGATGAAAAACTGTTTTTT.

A few counts support this clonotype. The rearrangement uses TRBV3-1 and TRBJ1-2; unclear D gene. Germline CDR1 reads LGHDT; CDR2 reads YNNKEL (reference sequence). V lost 4 bases, J lost 5 bases, and 11 bases lay in between. The CDR3 consists of 13 residues. CDR3 sequence: CASSPSRLYGYTF. The DNA for the CDR3 is TGTGCCAGCAGCCCGAGCCGCCTATATGGCTACACCTTC.

The chain couples TRBV24-1 to TRBJ2-3, with D uncertain. This CDR3 has 13 amino acids. V shed 9 bases and J shed 1 base, with 10 bases lying between them. The germline V gene has CDR1 KGHDR and CDR2 SFDVKD. CDR3 nucleotides: TGTGCCACCCAACAGCAGGGCACAGATACGCAGTATTTT. Protein sequence: CATQQQGTDTQYF.

Note on this clonotype: A read error may be the cause here, since a much bigger clone is one base away. J is TRBJ1-5 and V is TRBV2, with a tentative D call TRBD1 (5 bases). The CDR3 is 13 amino acids. CDR1 is SNHLY, CDR2 FYNNEI, per germline. CDR3 bases: TGTGTCAGCAGCAGGGTTCGCAATCAGCCCCAGCATTTT. Protein: CVSSRVRNQPQHF. The full variable domain, in which reference TRBV2 and TRBJ1-5 provide the parts outside the CDR3, is EPEVTQTPSHQVTQMGQEVILRCVPISNHLYFYWYRQILGQKVEFLVSFYNNEISEKSEIFDDQFSVERPDGSNFTLKIRSTKLEDSAMYFCVSSRVRNQPQHFGDGTRLSIL.

This clonotype was detected ten times or more. V and J are TRBV19 and TRBJ2-7, with D possibly being TRBD2 (5 bases). Trimming took 5 bases from V and 0 from J, leaving 14 bases between them. This CDR3 contains 15 residues. Germline V gene data show CDR1 as LNHDA and CDR2 as SQIVND (reference sequence). The CDR3: CASSYNVGSSYEQYF. CDR3 sequence (DNA): TGTGCCAGTAGTTATAACGTAGGGAGCTCCTACGAGCAGTACTTC.

This clonotype was seen a few times. V is TRBV12-5 and J is TRBJ1-5, with D perhaps matching TRBD1 (5 bases). This CDR3 contains 12 residues. V lost 6 bases and J lost 6, with 9 bases in between. Germline loops: CDR1 LGHNT, CDR2 FRNRAP. CDR3 nucleotides: TGTGCTAGTGGGGTGGGGGGTCAGCCCCAGCATTTT. Translated: CASGVGGQPQHF.

This clonotype was observed a few times. At one boundary the junction diverges from the germline segment, which might be a read error. CDR3 region: CATSRDRVDSGSPPHF. Here the CDR3 DNA reads TGTGCCACCAGCAGAGACAGGGTAGATTCAGGTTCACCCCCCCACTTT. The chain combines TRBV15 with TRBJ1-6; D is possibly TRBD1 (5 bases). This CDR3 is built from 16 residues. The V gene's germline CDR1 is LNHNV and CDR2 YYDKDF (reference sequence).

In this sample, this clonotype turned up many times. The CDR3 DNA sequence: TGTGCCAGCAGTTTAAGTGGAGGGCCCACTGAAGCTTTCTTT. Residues: CASSLSGGPTEAFF. The chain couples TRBV12-3 or TRBV12-4 to TRBJ1-1, with D unclear. The CDR3 has 14 residues. V gave up 2 bases and J gave up 4 bases, with 11 bases separating them.

This clonotype was seen ten or more times. The gene calls are TRBV29-1 and TRBJ2-3; 10 bases are shared with TRBD1. This CDR3 has 14 amino acids. Germline-derived CDR1 and CDR2 are SQVTM and ANQGSEA. The J segment lost 5 bases and the V segment lost 1 base, leaving 3 bases of the junction unmatched. This CDR3 reads CSVEGQGAGDTQYF. CDR3 DNA: TGCAGCGTTGAAGGACAGGGGGCGGGAGATACGCAGTATTTT.

To note about this clonotype: This may be a read error: a much more frequent sequence differs by one nucleotide. The chain employs TRBV5-1 and TRBJ1-2; the D is unclear. This CDR3 is 14 amino acids long. Germline CDR1 is SGHRS and CDR2 is YFSETQ. Trimming pared 3 bases from V and 4 bases from J, leaving 13 bases between. The CDR3 DNA reads TGCGCCAGCAGCTCGGAGACAAGGGCCTATGGCTACACCTTC. Its protein is CASSSETRAYGYTF. Using reference TRBV5-1 and TRBJ1-2 for the parts outside the CDR3, the full variable domain is KAGVTQTPRYLIKTRGQQVTLSCSPISGHRSVSWYQQTPGQGLQFLFEYFSETQRNKGNFPGRFSGRQFSNSRSEMNVSTLELGDSALYLCASSSETRAYGYTFGSGTRLTVV.

J is TRBJ1-4 and V is TRBV7-9, with TRBD1 as a possible D gene (5 bases). V lost 3 bases and J lost 12, with 8 bases in between. The CDR3 has 11 amino acids. CDR1 SEHNR and CDR2 FQNEAQ come from the germline V gene (reference sequence). In DNA, the CDR3 is TGTGCCAGCAGCTTGCGGGACCAACTGTTTTTT. It specifies CASSLRDQLFF. The full variable domain, with the rest looked up from reference TRBV7-9 and TRBJ1-4, is DTGVSQNPRHKITKRGQNVTFRCDPISEHNRLYWYRQTLGQGPEFLTYFQNEAQLEKSRLLSDRFSAERPKGSFSTLEIQRTEQGDSAMYLCASSLRDQLFFGSGTQLSVL.

At least ten counts were recorded for this clonotype. The rearrangement uses TRBV3-1 and TRBJ2-1; TRBD2 matches 12 bases. With V trimmed by 7 bases and J by 5 bases, 15 bases remained unmatched. Germline V gives CDR1 LGHDT, CDR2 YNNKEL (reference sequence). The CDR3 length is 18 residues. The CDR3 coding sequence is TGTGCCAGCAACGCCGGACTAGCGGGGAGGCCATCTCACAATGAGCAGTTCTTC. Residues: CASNAGLAGRPSHNEQFF.

This clonotype was detected only a few times. The chain couples TRBV19 to TRBJ1-2; a weak D match, TRBD1 (5 bases). CDR1 is LNHDA and CDR2 is SQIVND in the germline V gene (reference sequence). CDR3 size: 16 residues. Trimming took 2 bases from V and 4 from J, leaving 17 bases between them. CDR3 residues: CASSIIQGGSIYGYTF. CDR3 nucleotides: TGTGCCAGTAGTATAATTCAGGGAGGCTCGATCTATGGCTACACCTTC.

This clonotype was picked up a small number of times. This chain connects TRBV19 to TRBJ1-2; possible D gene TRBD1, 6 bases. The CDR3 totals 12 residues. Trimming removed 8 bases from V and 3 bases from J, with 10 bases in between. Germline CDR1 reads LNHDA; CDR2 reads SQIVND (reference sequence). The CDR3 spells CASLRGDYGYTF. CDR3 DNA: TGTGCCAGTCTCAGGGGAGACTATGGCTACACCTTC. The entire variable domain, with the rest obtained from reference TRBV19 and TRBJ1-2, is as follows: DGGITQSPKYLFRKEGQNVTLSCEQNLNHDAMYWYRQDPGQGLRLIYYSQIVNDFQKGDIAEGYSVSREKKESFPLTVTSAQKNPTAFYLCASLRGDYGYTFGSGTRLTVV.

The V call is TRBV5-6, the J call TRBJ1-5; D is ambiguous. Germline CDR1 reads SGHDT; CDR2 reads YYEEEE. CDR3 length: 14 amino acids. Trimming took off 4 bases at V and 1 base at J, with 9 bases between the two ends. The CDR3 reads CASSDTVSNQPQHF. In DNA, the CDR3 is TGTGCCAGCAGCGACACCGTGAGCAATCAGCCCCAGCATTTT. The whole variable domain, remainder taken from reference TRBV5-6 and TRBJ1-5, is DAGVTQSPTHLIKTRGQQVTLRCSPKSGHDTVSWYQQALGQGPQFIFQYYEEEERQRGNFPDRFSGHQFPNYSSELNVNALLLGDSALYLCASSDTVSNQPQHFGDGTRLSIL.

In this sample, this clonotype turned up many times. J is TRBJ2-3 and V is TRBV11-2; the match to TRBD2 covers 13 bases. Germline trimming cut 5 bases from V and 0 bases from J; bases unmatched to any gene: 8. CDR3 length equals 18 residues. CDR1 and CDR2 from the germline V gene are SGHAT and FQNNGV. DNA of the CDR3: TGTGCCAGCAGCACGCGACTAGCGGGGGGCCCTAGCACAGATACGCAGTATTTT. It translates to CASSTRLAGGPSTDTQYF.

This clonotype was observed many times. The rearrangement links TRBV20-1 to TRBJ2-5; tentative D call: TRBD2 (5 bases). This CDR3 spans 15 amino acids. The germline gives CDR1 DFQATT, CDR2 SNEGSKA (reference sequence). V was clipped by 5 bases and J by 1 base, with 17 bases between them. This CDR3 reads CSAAHRGQFQETQYF. The DNA for the CDR3 is TGCAGTGCTGCCCATCGGGGTCAGTTCCAAGAGACCCAGTACTTC.

This clonotype was recorded at least ten times. V and J are TRBV20-1 and TRBJ1-1; 7 positions match TRBD1. Per germline, CDR1 DFQATT and CDR2 SNEGSKA (reference sequence). The junction had 5 bases not matched to a gene; V was cut back by 6 bases and J by 1 base. The CDR3 consists of 13 residues. The CDR3 is CSAAGQSNTEAFF. DNA of the CDR3: TGCAGTGCGGCGGGACAGTCGAACACTGAAGCTTTCTTT.

The chain employs TRBV20-1 and TRBJ2-4, with D hard to call. The V end lost 0 bases, the J end lost 0 bases, and 3 bases lay between the germline ends. Per germline, CDR1 DFQATT and CDR2 SNEGSKA (reference sequence). CDR3 length equals 13 residues. CDR3 protein: CSAREVAKNIQYF. The CDR3 DNA follows: TGCAGTGCTAGAGAGGTAGCCAAAAACATTCAGTACTTC.

Regarding this clonotype: This may come from a read error, since a much larger clone is one base off. The chain employs TRBV5-6 and TRBJ2-5; tentatively, D is TRBD1 or TRBD2 (5 bases each). V dropped 2 bases and J dropped 4 bases, with 15 bases sitting between them. The CDR3 runs to 15 residues. Germline V gives CDR1 SGHDT, CDR2 YYEEEE. CDR3 nucleotides: TGTGCCAGCAGCTTCGCCGAGGGGTGGGGAGAGACCCAGTACTTC. Residues: CASSFAEGWGETQYF.

The chain has TRBV5-1 and TRBJ2-7; 7 nucleotides agree with TRBD2. The closer fit of TRBJ2-5 to the DNA end suggests the J call may be wrong. The length of the CDR3 is 14 residues. Germline V gives CDR1 SGHRS, CDR2 YFSETQ. CDR3 residues: CASSRAGAVVTQYF. The CDR3 nucleotides read TGCGCCAGCAGCAGGGCGGGAGCGGTGGTGACCCAGTACTTC.

With respect to this clonotype: At one of its ends the junction is not consistent with the germline gene, which may arise from a read error. The rearrangement links TRBV5-1 to TRBJ2-3; D unclear. The CDR3 runs to 15 residues. Germline V lookup: CDR1 SGHRS, CDR2 YFSETQ. The CDR3 here is CAGSISGTSTDTQYF. DNA of the CDR3: TGCGCCGGCAGTATATCCGGCACTAGCACAGATACGCAGTATTTT.

This clonotype was seen a few times. Here the CDR3 DNA reads TGTGCCAGCAGTTACGCGGGTTGGGAGAACACTGAAGCTTTCTTT. Translation gives CASSYAGWENTEAFF. The genes are TRBV6-2 or TRBV6-3 and TRBJ1-1; D is unclear. CDR1 MNHEY and CDR2 SVGEGT come from the germline V gene. Trimming left V 2 bases short and J 1 base short, with 11 bases between. CDR3 length: 15 amino acids.

There are many counts of this clonotype. This rearrangement joins TRBV29-1 to TRBJ2-1; 7 bases agree with TRBD2. This CDR3 has 14 amino acids. Germline CDR1 reads SQVTM; CDR2 reads ANQGSEA. V lost 5 bases and J lost 6; bases outside the gene matches: 10. DNA of the CDR3: TGCAGCGTTAGGGACGGGGGGAGAGGCAATGAGCAGTTCTTC. Translation: CSVRDGGRGNEQFF.

This clonotype was counted many times. The V call is TRBV20-1, the J call TRBJ2-7; D remains unclear. The CDR3 is made up of 11 amino acids. V was shortened by 4 bases and J by 4 bases, with 8 bases between the two germline ends. CDR1 is DFQATT, CDR2 SNEGSKA, per germline (reference sequence). Here the CDR3 reads CSAKRLYEQYF. CDR3 DNA sequence: TGCAGTGCTAAGAGGCTTTACGAGCAGTACTTC.